This T cell receptor (beta chain) was sequenced during a study of Ad26.COV2.S vaccination and SARS-CoV-2 variants. The CDR3 runs 15 residues. Germline V lookup: CDR1 KGHSH, CDR2 LQKENI. The trim removed 6 bases at V and 3 bases at J, leaving 5 bases unmatched. Libraries were prepared by immunoSEQ multiplex PCR; TCRdb keeps only in-frame clonotypes and omits some of them. The sample carries hundreds of thousands of clones, 70% to 90% recorded once. As to treatment: approximately 18 received Ad26.COV2.S at low or high dose, single or two shots; about 5 received placebo; per-sample allocation not given. Sample collection was performed on day 63 after the first vaccine or placebo injection.

The source of this sequence is a person aged 18-65 years who received the Ad26.COV2.S COVID-19 vaccine or a placebo. The starting material was peripheral blood, obtained in a trial of Ad26.COV2.S vaccine versus placebo. This chain uses TRBV18 with TRBJ2-1; 10 positions agree with TRBD2. The CDR3 reads CASSPTSGVYNEQFF. The CDR3 nucleotides are TGTGCCAGCTCCCCCACTAGCGGGGTCTACAATGAGCAGTTCTTC.